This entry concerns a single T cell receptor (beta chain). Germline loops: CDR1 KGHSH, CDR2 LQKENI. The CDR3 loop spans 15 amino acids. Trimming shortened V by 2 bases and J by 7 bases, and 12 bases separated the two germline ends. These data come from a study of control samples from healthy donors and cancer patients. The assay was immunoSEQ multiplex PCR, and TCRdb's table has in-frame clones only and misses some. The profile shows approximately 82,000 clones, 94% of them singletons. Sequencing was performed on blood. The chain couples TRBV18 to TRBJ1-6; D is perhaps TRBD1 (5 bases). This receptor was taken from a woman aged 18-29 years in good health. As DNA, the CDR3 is TGTGCCAGCTCACCAGGGCTACAGGCAAATTCACCCCTCCACTTT. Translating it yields CASSPGLQANSPLHF.